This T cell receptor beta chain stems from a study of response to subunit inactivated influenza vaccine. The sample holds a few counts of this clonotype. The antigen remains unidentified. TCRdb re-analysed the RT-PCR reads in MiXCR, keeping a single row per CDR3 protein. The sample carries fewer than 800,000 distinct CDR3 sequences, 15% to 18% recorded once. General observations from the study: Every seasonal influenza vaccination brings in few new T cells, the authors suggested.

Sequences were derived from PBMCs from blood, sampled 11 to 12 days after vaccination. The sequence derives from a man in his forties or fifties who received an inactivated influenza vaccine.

The CDR3 nucleotides read TGCAGCGTTGATCGACAGGGCCTTGGGCAGTTCTTC. Translating gives CSVDRQGLGQFF. The V and J genes are TRBV29-1 and TRBJ2-1, with 7 positions matching TRBD1. CDR1 and CDR2 (germline): SQVTM, ANQGSEA. This CDR3 is 12 amino acids long. Trimming took 3 bases from V and 12 from J; bases not matched to a gene: 8.